A selection of T cell receptor beta chains follows, all from one sample in a study of T cells after yellow fever vaccination. One entry per CDR3 protein results from TCRdb running MiXCR on the 5' RACE reads. The table records 300,000 to 350,000 distinct CDR3 sequences, around 4.5% of them present only once. Sequencing used PBMCs, obtained 15 days after the yellow fever booster vaccination. These receptors all stem from a man younger than 35 who received the YFV17D yellow fever vaccine. CDR3s include the opening cysteine and the closing phenylalanine or tryptophan. The order of the fields is CDR3 protein, CDR3 DNA, clone size, D gene, V gene, J gene. D genes are given only for firm matches. Clone size is shown for a subset of rows, as once, few, many or a class of expanded clone.

CDR3: CATSSLPPGTAQETQYF
DNA: TGTGCCACCAGCTCTCTTCCCCCCGGCACGGCGCAAGAGACCCAGTACTTC
size: .
D: .
V: TRBV15
J: TRBJ2-5

CDR3: CASRRKKTRSGNTIYF
DNA: TGCGCCAGTAGAAGAAAAAAAACCCGATCTGGAAACACCATATATTTT
size: .
D: .
V: TRBV4-3
J: TRBJ1-3

CDR3: CASSDSDRASYGYTF
DNA: TGTGCCAGCAGCGATAGCGACAGGGCCAGCTATGGCTACACCTTC
size: .
D: TRBD1
V: TRBV3-1
J: TRBJ1-2

CDR3: CASSRPGLESPLHF
DNA: TGTGCCAGCAGCCGGCCGGGTTTAGAATCACCCCTCCACTTT
size: few
D: .
V: TRBV5-6
J: TRBJ1-6

CDR3: CASSLGISSYNEQFF
DNA: TGTGCCAGCAGCTTGGGGATAAGCTCCTACAATGAGCAGTTCTTC
size: many
D: .
V: TRBV7-2
J: TRBJ2-1

CDR3: CASAPSGGNEQFF
DNA: TGTGCCAGCGCCCCTAGCGGGGGTAATGAGCAGTTCTTC
size: many
D: TRBD2
V: TRBV12-3/TRBV12-4
J: TRBJ2-1

CDR3: CATGKTSGGADEQFF
DNA: TGTGCCACCGGCAAGACTAGCGGGGGGGCGGATGAGCAGTTCTTC
size: few
D: TRBD2
V: TRBV24-1
J: TRBJ2-1

CDR3: CASSQDLAGGLEETQYF
DNA: TGCGCCAGCAGCCAAGATCTAGCGGGGGGACTCGAAGAGACCCAGTACTTC
size: many
D: TRBD2
V: TRBV4-3
J: TRBJ2-5

CDR3: CSASSQEHYGYTF
DNA: TGCAGCGCTTCCTCACAGGAGCACTATGGCTACACCTTC
size: many
D: .
V: TRBV29-1
J: TRBJ1-2

CDR3: CASSYRTGGPDTQYF
DNA: TGTGCCAGCAGTTACAGGACAGGGGGTCCAGATACGCAGTATTTT
size: many
D: TRBD1
V: TRBV12-3/TRBV12-4
J: TRBJ2-3

CDR3: CSARMEAGANVLTF
DNA: TGCAGTGCTAGAATGGAGGCTGGGGCCAACGTCCTGACTTTC
size: .
D: .
V: TRBV20-1
J: TRBJ2-6

CDR3: CSVEGASEGETQYF
DNA: TGCAGCGTTGAAGGGGCCAGCGAGGGGGAGACCCAGTACTTC
size: few
D: .
V: TRBV29-1
J: TRBJ2-5

CDR3: CASSMRTKDTQYF
DNA: TGTGCCAGCAGCATGCGGACTAAAGATACGCAGTATTTT
size: few
D: .
V: TRBV9
J: TRBJ2-3

CDR3: CASSPEHYNEQFF
DNA: TGTGCCAGCTCACCCGAACACTACAATGAGCAGTTCTTC
size: few
D: .
V: TRBV18
J: TRBJ2-1

CDR3: CASSHPADTQYF
DNA: TGCGCCAGCAGCCACCCCGCAGATACGCAGTATTTT
size: .
D: .
V: TRBV4-1
J: TRBJ2-3

CDR3: CASSRLGTGLTDTQYF
DNA: TGCGCCAGCAGCCGGCTCGGGACAGGGCTCACAGATACGCAGTATTTT
size: few
D: TRBD1
V: TRBV4-1
J: TRBJ2-3

CDR3: CASSLIRQITGELFF
DNA: TGTGCCAGCAGCTTAATCAGACAGATCACCGGGGAGCTGTTTTTT
size: few
D: .
V: TRBV7-8
J: TRBJ2-2

CDR3: CASSSGGLAGGLLSYEQYF
DNA: TGTGCCAGCAGTTCCGGAGGACTAGCGGGGGGGCTGTTATCCTACGAGCAGTACTTC
size: few
D: TRBD2
V: TRBV6-2/TRBV6-3
J: TRBJ2-7

CDR3: CASSSLRPTQETQYF
DNA: TGTGCCAGCAGCTCCCTAAGACCGACCCAAGAGACCCAGTACTTC
size: .
D: .
V: TRBV7-9
J: TRBJ2-5

CDR3: CASSLDTWGTEAFF
DNA: TGTGCCAGCAGCTTAGACACCTGGGGCACTGAAGCTTTCTTT
size: many
D: .
V: TRBV7-9
J: TRBJ1-1

CDR3: CASSDRDRLEKLFF
DNA: TGTGCCAGCAGTGACCGGGACAGGTTAGAAAAACTGTTTTTT
size: many
D: TRBD1
V: TRBV12-3/TRBV12-4
J: TRBJ1-4

CDR3: CASSLQGPRETQYF
DNA: TGCGCCAGCAGCTTGCAGGGGCCGAGGGAGACCCAGTACTTC
size: many
D: .
V: TRBV5-1
J: TRBJ2-5

CDR3: CASSLGPGRGLEFF
DNA: TGCGCCAGCAGCCTTGGGCCGGGACGAGGGCTGGAGTTCTTC
size: .
D: .
V: TRBV4-3
J: TRBJ2-1

CDR3: CAPYSPYNEQFF
DNA: TGCGCCCCGTACAGCCCCTACAATGAGCAGTTCTTC
size: many
D: .
V: TRBV5-1
J: TRBJ2-1

CDR3: CASSLWGNIQYF
DNA: TGTGCCAGCAGCTTGTGGGGAAACATTCAGTACTTC
size: many
D: .
V: TRBV5-6
J: TRBJ2-4

CDR3: CASSLAGEDTEAFF
DNA: TGTGCCAGCAGCTTAGCGGGTGAGGACACTGAAGCTTTCTTT
size: many
D: .
V: TRBV7-9
J: TRBJ1-1

CDR3: CASSSQVETEAFF
DNA: TGTGCCAGCAGTTCCCAAGTTGAAACTGAAGCTTTCTTT
size: many
D: .
V: TRBV12-3/TRBV12-4
J: TRBJ1-1

CDR3: CASSSGGIQYF
DNA: TGTGCCAGCAGCTCCGGAGGCATTCAGTACTTC
size: many
D: .
V: TRBV7-9
J: TRBJ2-4

CDR3: CASSRSVREQYF
DNA: TGTGCCAGCAGTCGGTCGGTACGCGAGCAGTACTTC
size: many
D: .
V: TRBV12-3/TRBV12-4
J: TRBJ2-7

CDR3: CSAGRAGLGSEQYF
DNA: TGCAGTGCTGGCAGGGCCGGTCTTGGGAGCGAGCAGTACTTC
size: .
D: .
V: TRBV20-1
J: TRBJ2-7

CDR3: CASNDRARGPQHF
DNA: TGTGCCAGCAATGACAGGGCGCGGGGGCCCCAGCATTTT
size: .
D: TRBD1
V: TRBV12-3/TRBV12-4
J: TRBJ1-5

CDR3: CASSRTGVDYNEQFF
DNA: TGTGCCAGCAGCCGCACAGGGGTGGATTACAATGAGCAGTTCTTC
size: many
D: TRBD1
V: TRBV7-6
J: TRBJ2-1

CDR3: CASSQGFRGKRTEAFF
DNA: TGTGCCAGCAGCCAAGGATTCAGGGGAAAGAGGACTGAAGCTTTCTTT
size: many
D: .
V: TRBV14
J: TRBJ1-1

CDR3: CASSFTEGMNTEAFF
DNA: TGCGCCAGCAGCTTCACAGAAGGGATGAACACTGAAGCTTTCTTT
size: few
D: .
V: TRBV5-1
J: TRBJ1-1

CDR3: CSAYRGGDGYTF
DNA: TGCAGTGCTTACAGGGGAGGCGATGGCTACACCTTC
size: many
D: TRBD1
V: TRBV20-1
J: TRBJ1-2